What follows are 17 T cell receptor beta chains derived from one specimen sequenced in a study of shared T cell receptors in the human thymus. TCRdb's copy holds only in-frame clones and misses some; the assay was immunoSEQ multiplex PCR. The sample yields approximately 730,000 clones, 75% to 90% seen once. The same specimen was also included in a second study, on human thymus T cells.

Sequencing input: thymocytes. All receptors derive from a girl under three years old with a congenital heart defect.

CDR3 bases: TGTGCCAGCAGCGCCAAACGACGGGGCTATGGCTACACCTTC. Amino acid sequence: CASSAKRRGYGYTF. The rearrangement joins TRBV9 to TRBJ1-2; D is ambiguous. V was trimmed by 3 bases and J by 4 bases, leaving 13 bases between them. The CDR3 runs 14 residues. The germline CDR1 and CDR2 sequences are SGDLS and YYNGEE.

The rearrangement uses TRBV5-1 and TRBJ2-5; weak D call: TRBD2 (7 bases). Per the germline V gene, CDR1 is SGHRS and CDR2 is YFSETQ. V lost 6 bases and J 4 bases, leaving 19 bases between the germline ends. The CDR3 has 15 amino acids. The CDR3 region has the DNA TGCGCCAGCAATACGTGGGGGGGCGTCAGAGAGACCCAGTACTTC. It translates to CASNTWGGVRETQYF.

This clone was seen once. J is TRBJ2-4 and V is TRBV9; 9 bases agree with TRBD1. Trimming cost V 0 bases and J 11 bases; bases outside gene matches: 9. Germline CDR1 and CDR2: SGDLS and YYNGEE. There are 15 residues in the CDR3. The CDR3 region has the DNA TGTGCCAGCAGCGTAGACCCCGGGACAGGGTCCTTTCAGTACTTC. It specifies CASSVDPGTGSFQYF.

The gene calls are TRBV28 and TRBJ2-2, with TRBD1 identical over 8 bases. V lost 10 bases to trimming and J lost 7 bases; unmatched junction nucleotides: 14. The CDR3 consists of 15 residues. In germline, CDR1 is MDHEN, CDR2 SYDVKM. CDR3 protein: CATNPQGAQGGELFF. CDR3 bases: TGTGCCACCAATCCTCAGGGGGCGCAGGGCGGGGAGCTGTTTTTT.

The chain has TRBV25-1 and TRBJ1-6, with D tentatively TRBD1 (5 bases). With 8 bases removed from V and 7 bases from J, the gap between germline ends came to 12 bases. In germline, CDR1 is MGHDK, CDR2 SYGVNS. This CDR3 comprises 13 residues. CDR3 sequence reads: CASRGMGNSPLHF. CDR3 sequence (DNA): TGTGCCAGCCGGGGGATGGGGAATTCACCCCTCCACTTT.

This clone was seen only once. This chain links TRBV13 with TRBJ2-7; D not certain. The CDR3 covers 13 residues. CDR1 and CDR2 (germline): PRHDT, FYEKMQ (reference sequence). V was pared by 5 bases and J by 1 base, with 9 bases between. The CDR3 sequence is CASSPSLSYEQYF. DNA of the CDR3: TGTGCCAGCAGCCCCTCTTTGTCCTACGAGCAGTACTTC.

The rearrangement joins TRBV28 to TRBJ1-4, with 8 bases that match TRBD1. Germline assignment: CDR1 MDHEN and CDR2 SYDVKM. Unmatched junction bases numbered 7, after V lost 6 bases and J lost 10 bases. This CDR3 is 13 amino acids long. CDR3 sequence (DNA): TGTGCCAGCAGGGGGGACAGGAAGAGAAAACTGTTTTTT. Its protein product is CASRGDRKRKLFF.

The rearrangement links TRBV15 to TRBJ1-4, with D possibly matching TRBD1 (6 bases). The CDR3 has 20 residues. The V and J ends lost 1 base and 8 bases respectively, with 29 bases between them. Looked up from germline, CDR1 is LNHNV and CDR2 is YYDKDF (reference sequence). Here the CDR3 reads CATSRVLRVTNRVGEEKLFF. The CDR3 nucleotides are TGTGCCACCAGCAGAGTTCTCCGCGTAACGAACAGGGTGGGGGAAGAAAAACTGTTTTTT.

The chain employs TRBV19 and TRBJ2-7, with 8 bases aligning to TRBD1. The CDR3 has 14 residues. The trim removed 5 bases at V and 2 bases at J, leaving 5 bases unmatched. CDR1 and CDR2 from the germline V gene are LNHDA and SQIVND (reference sequence). For the CDR3, the DNA is TGTGCCAGTAGTGCAGGGGGCCTTACCTACGAGCAGTACTTC. This translates into CASSAGGLTYEQYF.

The chain has TRBV7-2 and TRBJ1-2, with no clear D. Germline CDR1 SGHTA, CDR2 FQGNSA. Deletions cut 5 bases from V and 5 bases from J, with 15 bases between. This CDR3 has 14 residues. The CDR3 region is CASSQSWAGYGYTF. The CDR3 coding sequence is TGTGCCAGCAGCCAGTCGTGGGCAGGATATGGCTACACCTTC. The complete variable domain, with remaining parts taken from reference TRBV7-2 and TRBJ1-2, reads GAGVSQSPSNKVTEKGKDVELRCDPISGHTALYWYRQSLGQGLEFLIYFQGNSAPDKSGLPSDRFSAERTGGSVSTLTIQRTQQEDSAVYLCASSQSWAGYGYTFGSGTRLTVV.

J is TRBJ1-1 and V is TRBV14, with 7 bases that match TRBD1. With 0 bases clipped from V and 0 bases from J, the junction kept 4 bases outside the gene matches. CDR1 is SGHDN and CDR2 is FVKESK in the germline V gene. The CDR3 contains 16 residues. CDR3: CASSQDGQAMNTEAFF. The DNA for the CDR3 is TGTGCCAGCAGCCAAGATGGACAGGCGATGAACACTGAAGCTTTCTTT.

The chain joins TRBV7-2 to TRBJ2-7; 8 nucleotides line up with TRBD2. The CDR3 totals 14 residues. V was clipped by 4 bases and J by 4 bases; unmatched bases: 6. CDR1 is SGHTA and CDR2 is FQGNSA in the germline V gene. The CDR3 region has the DNA TGTGCCAGCAGCTCCATAGCGGGGATATACGAGCAGTACTTC. This sequence encodes CASSSIAGIYEQYF.

This clone was counted a single time. The chain is built from TRBV6-5 and TRBJ1-1; no firm D call. This CDR3 has 16 amino acids. V was trimmed by 0 bases and J by 4 bases, leaving 15 bases between them. The germline gives CDR1 MNHEY, CDR2 SVGAGI. CDR3 nucleotide sequence: TGTGCCAGCAGTTACTCTTTTTGTGTCGGTGGCACTGAAGCTTTCTTT. Protein: CASSYSFCVGGTEAFF.

This chain joins TRBV28 and TRBJ1-1; 12 nucleotides align to TRBD1. V gave up 2 bases and J gave up 5 bases; unmatched junction bases: 21. Germline V gene lookup returns CDR1 MDHEN and CDR2 SYDVKM. The CDR3 has 21 amino acids. CDR3 DNA: TGTGCCAGCAGTTTAATTACCTCATCCGGGACAGGGGGCATGAGGGGGACTGAAGCTTTCTTT. This translates into CASSLITSSGTGGMRGTEAFF.

This rearrangement joins TRBV7-9 to TRBJ1-4; TRBD1 aligns across 10 bases. The CDR3 is made up of 16 amino acids. Germline lookup yields CDR1 SEHNR and CDR2 FQNEAQ (reference sequence). With V trimmed by 5 bases and J by 2 bases, 5 bases remained unmatched. CDR3 DNA sequence: TGTGCCAGCAGCGCGCGACAGGGGGCTACTAATGAAAAACTGTTTTTT. It specifies CASSARQGATNEKLFF.

The CDR3 sequence: CASSRVGGNSPLHF. As DNA, the CDR3 is TGTGCCAGCAGCCGAGTGGGGGGTAATTCACCCCTCCACTTT. The chain recombines TRBV5-6 with TRBJ1-6, with D perhaps matching TRBD1 (5 bases). CDR3 length: 14 amino acids. Germline values: CDR1 SGHDT, CDR2 YYEEEE. V was pared by 4 bases and J by 6 bases, with 11 bases between.

The chain is built from TRBV7-6 and TRBJ2-1, with D possibly TRBD2 on 5 matching bases. The germline V and J ends were trimmed by 5 bases and 3 bases, with 14 bases remaining between them. CDR1 is SGHVS and CDR2 is FNYEAQ in the germline V gene. The CDR3 length is 15 residues. The CDR3 nucleotides read TGTGCCAGCAGCCCAGTCGGGGATAGCTACAATGAGCAGTTCTTC. Encoded protein: CASSPVGDSYNEQFF. Based on the CDR3 plus reference TRBV7-6 and TRBJ2-1, the full variable domain is GAGVSQSPRYKVTKRGQDVALRCDPISGHVSLYWYRQALGQGPEFLTYFNYEAQQDKSGLPNDRFSAERPEGSISTLTIQRTEQRDSAMYRCASSPVGDSYNEQFFGPGTRLTVL.